This T cell receptor beta chain was observed in a study of blood T cell repertoires in COVID-19. Across the study: Both acute and convalescent COVID-19 samples were obtained from the United States, Italy and Spain.

Germline CDR1 MGHDK, CDR2 SYGVNS. J gave up 5 bases and V 1 base, and 9 bases lay outside the gene matches. The CDR3 runs to 16 residues. Original processing methods: Amplification of reference gene primers was used by the study to estimate nucleated cell counts. Only in-frame clones appear in the TCRdb table, and some are missing; sequencing was by immunoSEQ multiplex PCR. The DNA was the basis for D and trimming; V, J and clone size are from that table. The sample shows about 200,000 clones, around 80% of them seen only once. This receptor was obtained from a man between 45 and 60 years old with active or convalescent COVID-19. The chain combines TRBV25-1 with TRBJ2-3, with 7 bases identical to TRBD2. The sequenced sample was peripheral blood. CDR3 amino acids: CASSELGRGSGDTQYF. CDR3 in DNA: TGTGCCAGCAGTGAATTGGGGAGGGGTTCGGGAGATACGCAGTATTTT.